This is a list of T cell receptor beta chains from one sample in a study of cytomegalovirus exposure and HLA in healthy donors. Some clones are missing from TCRdb's copy, which holds only in-frame ones; the method was immunoSEQ multiplex PCR. The sample carries more than 130,000 clones, 60% to 85% recorded once. The material sequenced was PBMCs. These receptors all stem from a man aged 35-49 years in good health and CMV-seropositive. The CDR3 runs from the conserved cysteine through the conserved F or W. Fields, in order: V gene, J gene, D gene, CDR3 protein. D genes are given only for firm matches.

v_gene: TRBV2; j_gene: TRBJ2-3; d_gene: .; CDR3aa: CASSERGMGTDTQYF
v_gene: TRBV5-1; j_gene: TRBJ2-7; d_gene: TRBD1; CDR3aa: CASSLGTGGLREQYF
v_gene: TRBV5-8; j_gene: TRBJ2-1; d_gene: .; CDR3aa: CASSYPRGLLNEQFF
v_gene: TRBV5-1; j_gene: TRBJ2-7; d_gene: .; CDR3aa: CASSPGYEQYF
v_gene: TRBV7-6; j_gene: TRBJ1-2; d_gene: .; CDR3aa: CASSLDQGNYGYTF
v_gene: TRBV5-1; j_gene: TRBJ2-7; d_gene: TRBD1; CDR3aa: CASSWTGLASYEQYF
v_gene: TRBV18; j_gene: TRBJ1-1; d_gene: TRBD1; CDR3aa: CASSLFNDRASEAFF
v_gene: TRBV27; j_gene: TRBJ2-1; d_gene: TRBD2; CDR3aa: CASSLYGLASNEQFF
v_gene: TRBV5-1; j_gene: TRBJ2-3; d_gene: TRBD2; CDR3aa: CASSRDGRLGTDTQYF
v_gene: TRBV7-8; j_gene: TRBJ2-7; d_gene: .; CDR3aa: CASSLDGAGEQYF
v_gene: TRBV6-5; j_gene: TRBJ1-4; d_gene: .; CDR3aa: CASSRQGVSEKLFF
v_gene: TRBV28; j_gene: TRBJ2-3; d_gene: TRBD1; CDR3aa: CASSLPTGGGSTDTQYF
v_gene: TRBV9; j_gene: TRBJ2-2; d_gene: TRBD2; CDR3aa: CASSVAPAGGYTGELFF
v_gene: TRBV21-1; j_gene: TRBJ1-2; d_gene: .; CDR3aa: CASSNDRGLYYGYTF
v_gene: TRBV11-2; j_gene: TRBJ2-4; d_gene: .; CDR3aa: CASSLERGSGIQYF
v_gene: TRBV5-1; j_gene: TRBJ1-1; d_gene: .; CDR3aa: CASSLSGENTEAFF
v_gene: TRBV6-6; j_gene: TRBJ1-5; d_gene: TRBD1; CDR3aa: CASSGLDRASNQPQHF
v_gene: TRBV4-3; j_gene: TRBJ2-1; d_gene: TRBD1; CDR3aa: CASSDSQGARNEQFF
v_gene: TRBV12-5; j_gene: TRBJ2-1; d_gene: TRBD1; CDR3aa: CASGLVEGATHNEQFF
v_gene: TRBV5-4; j_gene: TRBJ1-3; d_gene: .; CDR3aa: CASSLEGRTSGNTIYF
v_gene: TRBV19; j_gene: TRBJ1-1; d_gene: .; CDR3aa: CASSIGGGTTEAFF
v_gene: TRBV6-5; j_gene: TRBJ1-1; d_gene: .; CDR3aa: CASSYNWNTEAFF
v_gene: TRBV5-6; j_gene: TRBJ1-3; d_gene: .; CDR3aa: CASSPGTYGNTIYF
v_gene: TRBV20-1; j_gene: TRBJ1-1; d_gene: .; CDR3aa: CSARGRGEAFF
v_gene: TRBV5-1; j_gene: TRBJ2-1; d_gene: TRBD2; CDR3aa: CASSTQTSGSSYNEQFF
v_gene: TRBV5-1; j_gene: TRBJ1-2; d_gene: TRBD1; CDR3aa: CASSLAGTGDYGYTF
v_gene: TRBV29-1; j_gene: TRBJ1-5; d_gene: .; CDR3aa: CSVGLSGDSNQPQHF
v_gene: TRBV2; j_gene: TRBJ2-7; d_gene: TRBD2; CDR3aa: CASSELGPSGRAEQYF
v_gene: TRBV18; j_gene: TRBJ2-2; d_gene: .; CDR3aa: CASSQNMNTGELFF
v_gene: TRBV2; j_gene: TRBJ1-6; d_gene: .; CDR3aa: CASSEEAVGVSGSPLHF
v_gene: TRBV28; j_gene: TRBJ1-5; d_gene: .; CDR3aa: CASSLGPFGNQPQHF
v_gene: TRBV6-5; j_gene: TRBJ1-1; d_gene: TRBD1; CDR3aa: CATRDRGPNTEAFF
v_gene: TRBV19; j_gene: TRBJ2-6; d_gene: .; CDR3aa: CASSIDLISGANVLTF
v_gene: TRBV18; j_gene: TRBJ1-1; d_gene: TRBD1; CDR3aa: CASSPTGGGTEAFF
v_gene: TRBV29-1; j_gene: TRBJ2-2; d_gene: TRBD1; CDR3aa: CSVLTGVTGELFF
v_gene: TRBV7-9; j_gene: TRBJ2-1; d_gene: TRBD1; CDR3aa: CASSLARGRIVEQFF
v_gene: TRBV30; j_gene: TRBJ1-1; d_gene: TRBD1; CDR3aa: CAWSPWTGSGTEAFF
v_gene: TRBV5-6; j_gene: TRBJ2-7; d_gene: .; CDR3aa: CASSYTGQGLGYYEQYF
v_gene: TRBV30; j_gene: TRBJ2-2; d_gene: TRBD2; CDR3aa: CAWSPVSGRATGELFF
v_gene: TRBV5-1; j_gene: TRBJ2-7; d_gene: .; CDR3aa: CASSPLAPGSSYEQYF
v_gene: TRBV7-8; j_gene: TRBJ2-5; d_gene: .; CDR3aa: CASSDSGAVGQETQYF
v_gene: TRBV29-1; j_gene: TRBJ2-1; d_gene: TRBD1; CDR3aa: CSVESAGGQNEQFF
v_gene: TRBV7-2; j_gene: TRBJ2-7; d_gene: TRBD2; CDR3aa: CASSLVASGPPYEQYF
v_gene: TRBV29-1; j_gene: TRBJ2-5; d_gene: .; CDR3aa: CSVEALKETQYF